A selection of T cell receptor beta chains follows, all from one sample in a study of regulatory dendritic cells for organ transplantation. TCRdb's table, derived via immunoSEQ multiplex PCR, lists solely in-frame clones and lacks some. The table records about 12,000 clones, 79% of them present only once. The antigens for these receptors are not known. The sample was naive CD8+ T cells from blood cultured with regulatory dendritic cells. The source is a human donor in good health. Each CDR3 is given with its conserved first and last residue. The order of the fields is D gene, V gene, J gene, clone size, CDR3 DNA, CDR3 protein. D genes are given only for firm matches. Where a row states a size, it is once, few, many or the class of an expanded clone; other rows omit it.

d_call: TRBD2; v_call: TRBV9; j_call: TRBJ2-3; clone_size: NA; cdr3_nt: TGTGCCAGCAGCGTAGTCAGCGGGGGGGCCATCGATACGCAGTATTTT; cdr3_aa: CASSVVSGGAIDTQYF
d_call: NA; v_call: TRBV19; j_call: TRBJ2-2; clone_size: few; cdr3_nt: TGTGCCAGTAGTATAGATGGAGGGAGGAACACCGGGGAGCTGTTTTTT; cdr3_aa: CASSIDGGRNTGELFF
d_call: NA; v_call: TRBV7-3; j_call: TRBJ2-3; clone_size: NA; cdr3_nt: TGTGCCAGCAGCCGACTAGGAACTCCAGATACGCAGTATTTT; cdr3_aa: CASSRLGTPDTQYF
d_call: NA; v_call: TRBV2; j_call: TRBJ1-1; clone_size: NA; cdr3_nt: TGTGCCAGCAGTGGGGACAACTCGGCTGAAGCTTTCTTT; cdr3_aa: CASSGDNSAEAFF
d_call: NA; v_call: TRBV10-3; j_call: TRBJ2-5; clone_size: NA; cdr3_nt: TGTGCCATCAGTGCCCCGGGTTTAGAGGAGACCCAGTACTTC; cdr3_aa: CAISAPGLEETQYF
d_call: NA; v_call: TRBV7-8; j_call: TRBJ2-5; clone_size: NA; cdr3_nt: TGTGCCAGCAGCTTAGTCATGTCAGGCCAAGAGACCCAGTACTTC; cdr3_aa: CASSLVMSGQETQYF
d_call: TRBD1; v_call: TRBV19; j_call: TRBJ2-7; clone_size: NA; cdr3_nt: TGTGCCAGTAGTAAGGGGGCGGGACAGGCCTTATACGAGCAGTACTTC; cdr3_aa: CASSKGAGQALYEQYF
d_call: TRBD2; v_call: TRBV29-1; j_call: TRBJ2-3; clone_size: NA; cdr3_nt: TGCAGCGTTCGCCGGCCAGCTAGCGGGGCAGATACGCAGTATTTT; cdr3_aa: CSVRRPASGADTQYF
d_call: NA; v_call: TRBV4-2; j_call: TRBJ2-1; clone_size: NA; cdr3_nt: TGTGCCAGCAGCCCCCGAGGGCCGACAAGCTCCTACAATGAGCAGTTCTTC; cdr3_aa: CASSPRGPTSSYNEQFF
d_call: TRBD1; v_call: TRBV5-8; j_call: TRBJ2-4; clone_size: NA; cdr3_nt: TGTGCCAGCAGCTTGACCCTGACAGGGGTCGCCAAAAACATTCAGTACTTC; cdr3_aa: CASSLTLTGVAKNIQYF
d_call: TRBD2; v_call: TRBV7-2; j_call: TRBJ2-7; clone_size: NA; cdr3_nt: TGTGCCAGCAGGCCACTAGCGGGGGTGTCCTACGAGCAGTACTTC; cdr3_aa: CASRPLAGVSYEQYF